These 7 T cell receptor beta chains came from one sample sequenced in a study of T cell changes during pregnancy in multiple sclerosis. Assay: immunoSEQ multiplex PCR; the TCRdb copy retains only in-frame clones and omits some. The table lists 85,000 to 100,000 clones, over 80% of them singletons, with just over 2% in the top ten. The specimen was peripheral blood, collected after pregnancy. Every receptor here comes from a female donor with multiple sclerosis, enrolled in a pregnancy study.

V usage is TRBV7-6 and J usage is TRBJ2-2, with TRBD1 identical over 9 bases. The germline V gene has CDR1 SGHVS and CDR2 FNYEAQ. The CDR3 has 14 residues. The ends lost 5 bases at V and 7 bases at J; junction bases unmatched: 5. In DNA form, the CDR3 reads TGTGCCAGCAGCGGGACAGGGCGGATCGGGGAGCTGTTTTTT. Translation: CASSGTGRIGELFF.

The CDR3 protein is CASRDWGQETQYF. The CDR3 nucleotides read TGTGCCAGCAGGGACTGGGGCCAAGAGACCCAGTACTTC. This chain uses TRBV7-9 with TRBJ2-5, with D maybe TRBD2 (5 bases). V was pared by 6 bases and J by 1 base, with 9 bases between. The germline CDR1 and CDR2 sequences are SEHNR and FQNEAQ (reference sequence). This CDR3 comprises 13 residues.

CDR3 bases: TGTGCCATCAGTGGTACAGGGGGCGACTATGGCTACACCTTC. This translates into CAISGTGGDYGYTF. The chain employs TRBV10-3 and TRBJ1-2, with 9 bases matching TRBD1. Trimming cost V 4 bases and J 3 bases; bases outside gene matches: 3. This CDR3 comprises 14 residues. The germline V gene encodes CDR1 ENHRY and CDR2 SYGVKD.

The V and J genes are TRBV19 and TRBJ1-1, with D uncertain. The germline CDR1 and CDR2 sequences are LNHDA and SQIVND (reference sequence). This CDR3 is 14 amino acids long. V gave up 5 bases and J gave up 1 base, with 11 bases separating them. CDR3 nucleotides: TGTGCCAGTAGTCCGGGGATCGCGAACACTGAAGCTTTCTTT. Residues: CASSPGIANTEAFF.

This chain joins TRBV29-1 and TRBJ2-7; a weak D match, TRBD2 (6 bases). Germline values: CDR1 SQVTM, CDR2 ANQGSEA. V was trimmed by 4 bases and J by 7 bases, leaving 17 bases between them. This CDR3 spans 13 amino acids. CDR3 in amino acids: CSVGRGPVEEQYF. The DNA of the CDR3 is TGCAGCGTTGGGAGGGGTCCCGTGGAAGAGCAGTACTTC.

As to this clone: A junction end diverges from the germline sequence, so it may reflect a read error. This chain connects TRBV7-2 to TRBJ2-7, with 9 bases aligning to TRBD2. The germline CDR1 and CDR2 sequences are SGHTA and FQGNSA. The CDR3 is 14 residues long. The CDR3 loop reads CASSISGSSHEQYF. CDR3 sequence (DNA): TGTGCCAGCAGCATTAGCGGGAGCTCCCACGAGCAGTACTTC.

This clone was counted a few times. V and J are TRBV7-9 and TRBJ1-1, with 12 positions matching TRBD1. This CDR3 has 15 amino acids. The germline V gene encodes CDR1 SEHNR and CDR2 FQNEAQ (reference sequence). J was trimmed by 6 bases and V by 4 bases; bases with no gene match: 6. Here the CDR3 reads CASSSAGTGGPEAFF. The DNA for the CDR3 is TGTGCCAGCAGCTCCGCCGGGACAGGGGGCCCTGAAGCTTTCTTT.